Below are 20 T cell receptor beta chains sequenced from a single sample in a study of cytomegalovirus exposure and HLA in healthy donors. PCR employed 60 Vbeta and 13 Jbeta primers. Clones were read by immunoSEQ multiplex PCR, and TCRdb kept only the in-frame ones, dropping some. The repertoire consists of around 180,000 clones, with roughly four fifths occurring once and the leading ten covering roughly 5%. The sequencing sample was made of PBMCs. The receptors stem from a young man in good health and CMV-seronegative.

The V and J genes are TRBV5-1 and TRBJ2-7; 8 bases map to TRBD2. There are 14 residues in the CDR3. V shed 4 bases and J 4 bases; nucleotides not matched to a gene: 7. Per germline, CDR1 SGHRS and CDR2 YFSETQ. The CDR3 spells CASSGAGDTYEQYF. CDR3 bases: TGCGCCAGCAGCGGAGCGGGAGATACTTACGAGCAGTACTTC.

This clone was detected only once. The chain is built from TRBV4-3 and TRBJ2-2; 7 positions agree with TRBD1. CDR3 length equals 16 residues. V shed 0 bases and J 2 bases; nucleotides not matched to a gene: 3. CDR1 LGHNA and CDR2 YSLEER come from the germline V gene. This chain's CDR3 is CASSQEDRANTGELFF. In DNA, the CDR3 is TGCGCCAGCAGCCAAGAAGACAGGGCAAACACCGGGGAGCTGTTTTTT.

V and J are TRBV5-1 and TRBJ1-2; 12 bases line up with TRBD1. V was pared by 2 bases and J by 8 bases, with 10 bases of the junction left unmatched. There are 16 residues in the CDR3. The germline CDR1 and CDR2 sequences are SGHRS and YFSETQ. CDR3 protein: CASSFAPGQGARGYTF. In nucleotides, the CDR3 is TGCGCCAGCAGCTTTGCACCGGGACAGGGGGCGCGGGGCTACACCTTC.

Turning to this clone: An end of the junction differs from the germline gene, which may be a read error. This chain connects TRBV5-4 to TRBJ1-2; 9 nucleotides agree with TRBD1. Germline loops: CDR1 SGHNT, CDR2 YYREEE (reference sequence). The CDR3 is 13 residues long. The CDR3 protein is CASSETKRDRENF. As DNA, the CDR3 is TGTGCCAGCAGCGAAACGAAACGGGACAGGGAAAACTTC.

In this sample, this clone turned up once. The chain carries TRBV14 and TRBJ2-7, with 10 bases lining up with TRBD1. V was clipped by 5 bases and J by 3 bases; unmatched bases: 1. CDR3 length equals 13 residues. Germline V lookup: CDR1 SGHDN, CDR2 FVKESK. The CDR3 loop reads CASSRDRGYEQYF. The CDR3 nucleotides read TGTGCCAGCAGCAGGGACAGGGGCTACGAGCAGTACTTC.

Written as DNA, the CDR3 is TGTGCCAGTAGTACCTTACAGGGCCCTAATTCACCCCTCCACTTT. This encodes CASSTLQGPNSPLHF. The chain links TRBV19 to TRBJ1-6; TRBD1 is a possible D gene (6 bases). With 4 bases removed from V and 6 bases from J, the gap between germline ends came to 13 bases. The length of the CDR3 is 15 residues. CDR1 LNHDA and CDR2 SQIVND come from the germline V gene (reference sequence). Variable domain in full (rest from reference TRBV19 and TRBJ1-6): DGGITQSPKYLFRKEGQNVTLSCEQNLNHDAMYWYRQDPGQGLRLIYYSQIVNDFQKGDIAEGYSVSREKKESFPLTVTSAQKNPTAFYLCASSTLQGPNSPLHFGNGTRLTVT.

The V and J genes are TRBV9 and TRBJ2-5; 8 bases line up with TRBD2. V was pared by 4 bases and J by 3 bases, with 5 bases of the junction left unmatched. The germline CDR1 and CDR2 sequences are SGDLS and YYNGEE. The CDR3 is made up of 14 amino acids. Here the CDR3 reads CASSPGGGKETQYF. For the CDR3, the DNA is TGTGCCAGCAGCCCCGGGGGGGGTAAAGAGACCCAGTACTTC.

The chain has TRBV7-9 and TRBJ1-5, with D hard to call. V was shortened by 5 bases and J by 0 bases, with 17 bases between the two germline ends. The CDR3 covers 17 residues. Per the germline V gene, CDR1 is SEHNR and CDR2 is FQNEAQ (reference sequence). The CDR3 sequence is CASSRDLRGDSNQPQHF. DNA of the CDR3: TGTGCCAGCAGCCGCGACCTCCGAGGAGATAGCAATCAGCCCCAGCATTTT.

This clone came up many times. The chain employs TRBV27 and TRBJ2-7; 8 bases match TRBD1. CDR3 length: 15 residues. Trimming cost V 7 bases and J 0 bases; bases outside gene matches: 8. Germline V CDR1 and CDR2: MNHEY, SMNVEV (reference sequence). CDR3 in amino acids: CASTKRTGHSYEQYF. In DNA, the CDR3 is TGTGCCAGCACCAAAAGGACAGGGCACTCCTACGAGCAGTACTTC.

The rearrangement joins TRBV6-5 to TRBJ2-7; 11 nucleotides align to TRBD2. This CDR3 contains 15 residues. The germline V gene encodes CDR1 MNHEY and CDR2 SVGAGI. Germline trimming cut 5 bases from V and 2 bases from J; bases unmatched to any gene: 5. The CDR3 DNA reads TGTGCCAGCAGTCCTAGACTAGCGGGGACCTACGAGCAGTACTTC. It translates to CASSPRLAGTYEQYF.

The chain links TRBV6-1 to TRBJ2-7; 8 bases line up with TRBD1. V trimming: 5 bases; J trimming: 2 bases; junction bases outside the gene matches: 8. This CDR3 has 15 amino acids. The germline CDR1 and CDR2 sequences are MNHNS and SASEGT. CDR3 nucleotides: TGTGCCAGCAGTCCGACAGGGGCCCAGCCCTACGAGCAGTACTTC. Protein product: CASSPTGAQPYEQYF.

The J gene is TRBJ2-3, the V gene TRBV6-5, with D possibly matching TRBD1 (6 bases). Trimming removed 2 bases from V and 0 bases from J, with 9 bases in between. Per the germline V gene, CDR1 is MNHEY and CDR2 is SVGAGI. The CDR3 contains 15 residues. CDR3 protein: CASSYSQGSTDTQYF. DNA of the CDR3: TGTGCCAGCAGTTACAGCCAGGGGAGCACAGATACGCAGTATTTT.

This clone was counted a few times. This chain connects TRBV5-1 to TRBJ2-3, with 7 bases that match TRBD1. J lost 2 bases, V lost 7 bases, and 7 bases had no gene match. The CDR3 runs 14 residues. Per the germline V gene, CDR1 is SGHRS and CDR2 is YFSETQ. CDR3 residues: CASQMTGNTDTQYF. The DNA for the CDR3 is TGCGCCAGCCAGATGACAGGGAACACAGATACGCAGTATTTT.

This sequence joins TRBV13 and TRBJ1-1; tentatively, D is TRBD1 (6 bases). The CDR3 covers 14 residues. Germline values: CDR1 PRHDT, CDR2 FYEKMQ (reference sequence). V lost 5 bases and J lost 9, with 19 bases in between. In DNA, the CDR3 is TGTGCCAGCAGCGCCTTCCCTAGTTGGGACAAAGCTTTCTTT. The encoded protein is CASSAFPSWDKAFF. Variable domain in full (rest from reference TRBV13 and TRBJ1-1): AAGVIQSPRHLIKEKRETATLKCYPIPRHDTVYWYQQGPGQDPQFLISFYEKMQSDKGSIPDRFSAQQFSDYHSELNMSSLELGDSALYFCASSAFPSWDKAFFGQGTRLTVV.

The V and J genes are TRBV27 and TRBJ2-3, with 12 bases identical to TRBD2. The J segment lost 6 bases and the V segment lost 7 bases, leaving 2 bases of the junction unmatched. The CDR3 length is 13 residues. Per germline, CDR1 MNHEY and CDR2 SMNVEV (reference sequence). The CDR3 DNA reads TGTGCCAGCACGACTAGCGGGGGTGATACGCAGTATTTT. Translated, it gives CASTTSGGDTQYF.

The genes are TRBV7-3 and TRBJ1-1; possibly TRBD1 for D (5 bases). CDR3 length: 13 amino acids. Germline V CDR1 and CDR2: SGHTA, FQGTGA. V lost 0 bases and J lost 8, with 10 bases in between. The CDR3 loop reads CASSLTGGAEAFF. In DNA form, the CDR3 reads TGTGCCAGCAGCTTAACTGGAGGGGCGGAAGCTTTCTTT.

Here the CDR3 DNA reads TGTGCCAGCAGCTCCGGGGGACCGGGCTACAGTCAGCCCCAGCATTTT. Translating gives CASSSGGPGYSQPQHF. The chain has TRBV7-2 and TRBJ1-5; possible D gene TRBD1, 5 bases. There are 16 residues in the CDR3. CDR1 is SGHTA, CDR2 FQGNSA, per germline. V was trimmed by 4 bases and J by 6 bases, leaving 19 bases between them.

The rearrangement uses TRBV6-5 and TRBJ2-2, with 11 bases matching TRBD2. CDR3 length: 16 amino acids. Germline assignment: CDR1 MNHEY and CDR2 SVGAGI. V shed 0 bases and J 7 bases; nucleotides not matched to a gene: 4. CDR3 sequence: CASSYSTSGVVGELFF. The CDR3 region has the DNA TGTGCCAGCAGTTACTCGACTAGCGGGGTAGTCGGGGAGCTGTTTTTT.

This rearrangement joins TRBV7-9 to TRBJ1-2, with D maybe TRBD1 (5 bases). Per germline, CDR1 SEHNR and CDR2 FQNEAQ (reference sequence). The V and J ends lost 5 bases and 4 bases respectively, with 23 bases between them. CDR3 length: 17 amino acids. CDR3 amino acids: CASSPGGSPGSSYGYTF. The CDR3 bases are TGTGCCAGCAGCCCCGGGGGTAGTCCAGGTTCCTCCTATGGCTACACCTTC.

The CDR3 loop reads CASSPGTVSGANVLTF. CDR3 coding DNA: TGTGCCAGCTCACCAGGGACAGTCTCTGGGGCCAACGTCCTGACTTTC. The V and J genes are TRBV18 and TRBJ2-6, with 7 bases identical to TRBD1. The V gene's germline CDR1 is KGHSH and CDR2 LQKENI. CDR3 length: 16 residues. Germline trimming cut 2 bases from V and 0 bases from J; bases unmatched to any gene: 1.